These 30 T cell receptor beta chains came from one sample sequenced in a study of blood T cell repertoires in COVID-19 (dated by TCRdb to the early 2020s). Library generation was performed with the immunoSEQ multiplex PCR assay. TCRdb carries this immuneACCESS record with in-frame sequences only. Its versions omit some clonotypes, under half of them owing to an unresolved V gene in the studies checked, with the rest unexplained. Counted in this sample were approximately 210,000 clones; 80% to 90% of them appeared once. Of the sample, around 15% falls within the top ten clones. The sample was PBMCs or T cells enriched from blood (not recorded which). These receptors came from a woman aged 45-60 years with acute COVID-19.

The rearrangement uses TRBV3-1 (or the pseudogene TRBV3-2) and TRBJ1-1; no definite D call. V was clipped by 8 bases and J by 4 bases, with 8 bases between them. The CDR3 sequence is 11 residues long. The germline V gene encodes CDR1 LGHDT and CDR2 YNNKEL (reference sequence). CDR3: CASLGATEAFF. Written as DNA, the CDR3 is TGTGCCAGCCTCGGAGCCACTGAAGCTTTCTTT.

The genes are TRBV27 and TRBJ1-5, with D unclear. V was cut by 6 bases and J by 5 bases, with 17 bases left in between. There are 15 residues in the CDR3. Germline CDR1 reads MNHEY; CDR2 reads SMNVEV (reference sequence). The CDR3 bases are TGTGCCAGCAGCCGAGAGCGGCCAAGAGATCAGCCCCAGCATTTT. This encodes CASSRERPRDQPQHF.

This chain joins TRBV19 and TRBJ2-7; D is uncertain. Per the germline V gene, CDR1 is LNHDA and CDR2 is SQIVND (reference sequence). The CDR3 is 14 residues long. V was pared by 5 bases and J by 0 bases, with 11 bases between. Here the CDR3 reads CASSWLVSSYEQYF. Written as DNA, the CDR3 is TGTGCCAGTAGTTGGCTGGTAAGCTCCTACGAGCAGTACTTC. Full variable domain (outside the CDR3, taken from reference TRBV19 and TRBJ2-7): DGGITQSPKYLFRKEGQNVTLSCEQNLNHDAMYWYRQDPGQGLRLIYYSQIVNDFQKGDIAEGYSVSREKKESFPLTVTSAQKNPTAFYLCASSWLVSSYEQYFGPGTRLTVT.

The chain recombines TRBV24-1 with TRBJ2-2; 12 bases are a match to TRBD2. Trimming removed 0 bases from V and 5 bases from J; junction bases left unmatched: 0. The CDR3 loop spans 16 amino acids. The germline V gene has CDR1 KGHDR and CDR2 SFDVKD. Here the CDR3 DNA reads TGTGCCACCAGTGATTTGGGGACTAGCGGGACCGGGGAGCTGTTTTTT. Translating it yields CATSDLGTSGTGELFF.

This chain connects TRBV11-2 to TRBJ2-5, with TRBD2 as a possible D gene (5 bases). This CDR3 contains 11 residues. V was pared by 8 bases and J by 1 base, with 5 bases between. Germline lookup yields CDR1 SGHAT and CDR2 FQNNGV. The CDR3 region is CASGSQETQYF. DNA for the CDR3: TGTGCCAGCGGGAGCCAAGAGACCCAGTACTTC.

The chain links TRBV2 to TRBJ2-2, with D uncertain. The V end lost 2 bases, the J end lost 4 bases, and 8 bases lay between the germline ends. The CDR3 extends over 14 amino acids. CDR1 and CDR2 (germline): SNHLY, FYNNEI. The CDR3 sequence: CASSETPITGELFF. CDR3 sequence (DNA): TGTGCCAGCAGTGAAACCCCTATCACCGGGGAGCTGTTTTTT.

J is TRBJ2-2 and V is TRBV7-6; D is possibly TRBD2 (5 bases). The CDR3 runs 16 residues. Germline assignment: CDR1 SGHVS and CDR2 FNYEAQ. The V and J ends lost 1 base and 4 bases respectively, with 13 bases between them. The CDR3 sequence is CASSLVWGVGTGELFF. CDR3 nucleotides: TGTGCCAGCAGCTTAGTTTGGGGAGTTGGCACCGGGGAGCTGTTTTTT.

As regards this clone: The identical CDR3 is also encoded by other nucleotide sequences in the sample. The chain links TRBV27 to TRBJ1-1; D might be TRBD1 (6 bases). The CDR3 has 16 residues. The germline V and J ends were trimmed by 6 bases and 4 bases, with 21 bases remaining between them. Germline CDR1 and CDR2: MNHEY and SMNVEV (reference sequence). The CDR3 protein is CASSQIDHRDGTEAFF. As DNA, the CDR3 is TGTGCCAGCAGCCAAATCGACCACAGGGACGGCACTGAAGCTTTCTTT.

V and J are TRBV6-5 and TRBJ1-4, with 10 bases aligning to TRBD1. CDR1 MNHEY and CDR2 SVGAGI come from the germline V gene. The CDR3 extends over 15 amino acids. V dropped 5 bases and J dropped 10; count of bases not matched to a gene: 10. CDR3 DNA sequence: TGTGCCAGCAGTCCACGGGGGACAGGGGTAGGAAAACTGTTTTTT. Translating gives CASSPRGTGVGKLFF.

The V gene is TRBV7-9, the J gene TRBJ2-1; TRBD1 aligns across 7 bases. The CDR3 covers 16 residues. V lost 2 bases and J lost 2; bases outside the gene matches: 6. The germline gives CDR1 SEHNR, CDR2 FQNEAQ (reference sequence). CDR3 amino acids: CASSLNRDSPYNEQFF. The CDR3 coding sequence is TGTGCCAGCAGCTTAAACCGGGACAGCCCCTACAATGAGCAGTTCTTC.

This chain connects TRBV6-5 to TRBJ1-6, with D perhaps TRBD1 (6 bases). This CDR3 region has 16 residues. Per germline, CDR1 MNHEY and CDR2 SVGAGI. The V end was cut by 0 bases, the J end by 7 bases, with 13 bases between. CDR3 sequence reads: CASSYSVQGNNSPLHF. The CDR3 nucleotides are TGTGCCAGCAGTTACTCGGTTCAGGGGAACAATTCACCCCTCCACTTT.

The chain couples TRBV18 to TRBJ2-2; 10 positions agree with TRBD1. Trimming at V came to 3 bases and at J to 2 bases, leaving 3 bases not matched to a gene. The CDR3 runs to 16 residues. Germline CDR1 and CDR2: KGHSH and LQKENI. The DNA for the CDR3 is TGTGCCAGCTCACCGGGACAGGGGCCCAACACCGGGGAGCTGTTTTTT. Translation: CASSPGQGPNTGELFF.

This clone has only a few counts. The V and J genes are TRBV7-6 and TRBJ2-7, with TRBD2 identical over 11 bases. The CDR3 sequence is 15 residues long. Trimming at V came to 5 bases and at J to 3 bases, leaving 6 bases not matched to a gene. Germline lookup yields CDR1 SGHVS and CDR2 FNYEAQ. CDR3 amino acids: CASSPGTSGIYEQYF. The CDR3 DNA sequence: TGTGCCAGCAGCCCAGGGACTAGCGGTATCTACGAGCAGTACTTC.

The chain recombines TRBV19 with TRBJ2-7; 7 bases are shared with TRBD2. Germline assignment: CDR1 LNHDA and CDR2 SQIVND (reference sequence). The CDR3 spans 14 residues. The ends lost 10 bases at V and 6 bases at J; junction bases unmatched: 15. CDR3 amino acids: CATQIGLETGEQYF. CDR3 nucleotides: TGTGCCACCCAGATAGGACTAGAAACAGGCGAGCAGTACTTC.

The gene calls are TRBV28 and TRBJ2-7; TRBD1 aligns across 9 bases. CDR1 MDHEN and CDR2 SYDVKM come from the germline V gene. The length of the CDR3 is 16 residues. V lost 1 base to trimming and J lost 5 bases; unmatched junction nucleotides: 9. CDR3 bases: TGTGCCAGCAGTTTATCCCCGGGACAGGGTAGGGACGAGCAGTACTTC. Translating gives CASSLSPGQGRDEQYF.

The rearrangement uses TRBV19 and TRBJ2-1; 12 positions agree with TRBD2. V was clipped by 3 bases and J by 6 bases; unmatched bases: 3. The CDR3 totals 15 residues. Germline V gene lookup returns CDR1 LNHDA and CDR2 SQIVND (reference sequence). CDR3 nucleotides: TGTGCCAGTAGTATTACTAGCGGGAGGATCAATGAGCAGTTCTTC. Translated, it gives CASSITSGRINEQFF.

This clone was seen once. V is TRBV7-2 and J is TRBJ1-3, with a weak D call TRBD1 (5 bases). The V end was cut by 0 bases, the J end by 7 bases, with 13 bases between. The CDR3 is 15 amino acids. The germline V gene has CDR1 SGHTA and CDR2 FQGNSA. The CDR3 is CASSLAVRGRNTIYF. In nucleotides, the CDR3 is TGTGCCAGCAGCTTAGCGGTTAGGGGCAGGAACACCATATATTTT.

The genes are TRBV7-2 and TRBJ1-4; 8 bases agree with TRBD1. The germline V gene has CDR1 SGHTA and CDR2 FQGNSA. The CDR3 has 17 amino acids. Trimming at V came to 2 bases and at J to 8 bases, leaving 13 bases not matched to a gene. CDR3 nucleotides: TGTGCCAGCAGCTTATCAGGGGGCACCCCCCCGGGCGAAAAACTGTTTTTT. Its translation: CASSLSGGTPPGEKLFF.

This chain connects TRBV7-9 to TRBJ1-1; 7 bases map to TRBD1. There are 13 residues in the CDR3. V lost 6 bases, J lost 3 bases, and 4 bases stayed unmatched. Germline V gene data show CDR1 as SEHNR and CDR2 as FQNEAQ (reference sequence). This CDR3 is CASSQGGYTEAFF. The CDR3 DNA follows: TGTGCCAGCAGTCAGGGGGGATACACTGAAGCTTTCTTT.

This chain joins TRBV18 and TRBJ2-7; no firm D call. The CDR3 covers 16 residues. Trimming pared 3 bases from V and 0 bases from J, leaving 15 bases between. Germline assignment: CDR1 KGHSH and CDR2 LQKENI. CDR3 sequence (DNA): TGTGCCAGCTCACCTAACCGGGTCTCAACCTCCTACGAGCAGTACTTC. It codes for CASSPNRVSTSYEQYF.

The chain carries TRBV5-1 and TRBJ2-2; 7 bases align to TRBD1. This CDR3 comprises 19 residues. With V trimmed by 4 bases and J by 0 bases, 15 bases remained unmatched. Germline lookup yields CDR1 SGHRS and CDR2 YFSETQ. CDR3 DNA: TGCGCCAGCAGCAGACTATCGAGACAGGGTCCAACGAACACCGGGGAGCTGTTTTTT. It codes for CASSRLSRQGPTNTGELFF.

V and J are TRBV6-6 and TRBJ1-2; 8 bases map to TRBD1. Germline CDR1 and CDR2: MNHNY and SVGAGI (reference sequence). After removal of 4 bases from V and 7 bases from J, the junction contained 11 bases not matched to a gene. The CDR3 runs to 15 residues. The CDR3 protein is CASSSTLDRVAGYTF. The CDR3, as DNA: TGTGCCAGCAGTTCCACTTTGGACAGGGTCGCTGGCTACACCTTC.

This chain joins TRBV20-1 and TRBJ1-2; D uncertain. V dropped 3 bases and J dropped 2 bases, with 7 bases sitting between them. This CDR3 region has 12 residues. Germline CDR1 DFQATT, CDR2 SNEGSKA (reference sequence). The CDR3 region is CSASTGNYGYTF. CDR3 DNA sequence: TGCAGTGCTAGTACCGGGAACTATGGCTACACCTTC.

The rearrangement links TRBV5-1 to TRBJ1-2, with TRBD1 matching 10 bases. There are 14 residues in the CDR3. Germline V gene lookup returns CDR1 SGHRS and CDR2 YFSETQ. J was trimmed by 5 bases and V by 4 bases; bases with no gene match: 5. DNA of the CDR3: TGCGCCAGCAGCCCAAGGACAGGGGGGTATGGCTACACCTTC. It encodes CASSPRTGGYGYTF.

The CDR3: CASSFRGTDTQYF. Written as DNA, the CDR3 is TGTGCCAGCAGCTTTCGGGGCACAGATACGCAGTATTTT. The chain recombines TRBV5-8 with TRBJ2-3; D unclear. CDR3 length: 13 residues. Trimming removed 2 bases from V and 1 base from J, with 5 bases in between. Germline values: CDR1 SGHTS, CDR2 YDEGEE. The entire variable domain, with the rest obtained from reference TRBV5-8 and TRBJ2-3, is as follows: EAGVTQSPTHLIKTRGQQATLRCSPISGHTSVYWYQQALGLGLQFLLWYDEGEERNRGNFPPRFSGRQFPNYSSELNVNALELEDSALYLCASSFRGTDTQYFGPGTRLTVL.

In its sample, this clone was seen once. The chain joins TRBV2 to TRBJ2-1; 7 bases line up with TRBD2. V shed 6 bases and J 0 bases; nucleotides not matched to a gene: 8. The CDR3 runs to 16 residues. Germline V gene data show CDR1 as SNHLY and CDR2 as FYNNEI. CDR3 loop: CASSLLAVSSYNEQFF. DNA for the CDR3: TGTGCCAGCAGCCTGCTAGCGGTCAGCTCCTACAATGAGCAGTTCTTC.

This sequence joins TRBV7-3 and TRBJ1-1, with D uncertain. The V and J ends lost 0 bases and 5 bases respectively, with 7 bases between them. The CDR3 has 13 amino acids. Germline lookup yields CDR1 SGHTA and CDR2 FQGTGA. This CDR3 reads CASSLTGRTEAFF. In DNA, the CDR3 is TGTGCCAGCAGCTTAACAGGGAGGACTGAAGCTTTCTTT.

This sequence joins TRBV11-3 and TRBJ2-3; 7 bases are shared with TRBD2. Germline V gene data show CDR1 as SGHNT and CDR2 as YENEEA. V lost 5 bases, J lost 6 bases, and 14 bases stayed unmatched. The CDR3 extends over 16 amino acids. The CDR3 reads CASSQRHPAAGDTQYF. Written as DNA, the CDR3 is TGTGCCAGCAGCCAACGACACCCGGCAGCGGGGGATACGCAGTATTTT.

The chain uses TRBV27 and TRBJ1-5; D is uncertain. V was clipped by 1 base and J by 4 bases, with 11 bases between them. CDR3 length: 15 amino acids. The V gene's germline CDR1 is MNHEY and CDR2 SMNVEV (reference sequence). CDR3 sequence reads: CASSLFATTNQPQHF. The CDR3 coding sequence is TGTGCCAGCAGTTTATTTGCGACAACTAATCAGCCCCAGCATTTT.

The DNA of the CDR3 is TGTGCCAGCAGTTACGCTACTAGAGGGGGTTGGGCGCAGTATTTT. Translation gives CASSYATRGGWAQYF. V usage is TRBV6-5 and J usage is TRBJ2-3, with D possibly TRBD1 on 6 matching bases. Trimming took off 2 bases at V and 10 bases at J, with 19 bases between the two ends. There are 15 residues in the CDR3. Germline lookup yields CDR1 MNHEY and CDR2 SVGAGI.